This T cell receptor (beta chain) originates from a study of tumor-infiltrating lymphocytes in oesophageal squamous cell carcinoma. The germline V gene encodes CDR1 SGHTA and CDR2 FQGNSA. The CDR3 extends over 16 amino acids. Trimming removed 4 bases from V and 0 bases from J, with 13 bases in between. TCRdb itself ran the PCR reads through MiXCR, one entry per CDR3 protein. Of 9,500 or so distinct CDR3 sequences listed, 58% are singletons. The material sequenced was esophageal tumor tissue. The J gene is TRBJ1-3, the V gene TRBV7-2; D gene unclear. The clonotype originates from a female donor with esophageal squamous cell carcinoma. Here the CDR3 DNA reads TGTGCCAGCAGCTCCTCCGGACGGAACTCTGGAAACACCATATATTTT. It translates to CASSSSGRNSGNTIYF.